This record covers a single TCR beta chain. Its antigen is currently unknown. With V trimmed by 7 bases and J by 1 base, 9 bases remained unmatched. This CDR3 has 16 residues. Germline V gene lookup returns CDR1 MDHEN and CDR2 SYDVKM. Sorting based on CD45RO/CCR7/CD25/CD127/CD95/CD27 separated CD4+ naive, central memory, regulatory and stem cell-like memory cells. Without exception, sorted populations had purity beyond 98%. These data belong to a study of beta chain features in type 1 diabetes. Across the study: No patient-donor differences in age, gender, total cells or subset yield.

Findings and caveats of the study: People with Type 1 diabetes carried modestly yet significantly shorter TCRB CDR3s in all four CD4+ subsets.

As every portion of the isolated RNA was reverse transcribed, the sequencing read expressed TCRB transcripts. Roughly 3.57 million reads on average were seen across naive, central memory and regulatory T cell samples. Method: immunoSEQ multiplex PCR; TCRdb's copy keeps in-frame clones and lacks some. The data hold approximately 160,000 clones, with 10% to 13% observed a single time. The sequencing input was central memory CD4+ T cells from blood. The rearrangement uses TRBV28 and TRBJ2-7, with TRBD1 matching over 11 bases. This receptor was taken from a man aged 25-45 years with type 1 diabetes. The CDR3 protein is CASTLMGTGGSYEQYF. The CDR3 DNA is TGTGCCAGCACTCTCATGGGGACAGGGGGTTCCTACGAGCAGTACTTC.